This T cell receptor beta chain came from a study of blood T cell repertoires in COVID-19. Produced via immunoSEQ multiplex PCR; TCRdb's table is partial and in-frame only. The profile shows 200,000 or so clones, approximately 83% of them singletons. Per germline, CDR1 SEHNR and CDR2 FQNEAQ (reference sequence). The CDR3 is made up of 15 amino acids. The V and J ends lost 5 bases and 4 bases, in that order; junction bases with no gene match: 4. Sequenced: PBMCs or T cells enriched from blood (not recorded which). The chain is built from TRBV7-9 and TRBJ2-1; 11 bases fit TRBD2. The sequence came from a woman aged 40-49 years with acute COVID-19. The CDR3 reads CASSLGLAAYNEQFF. In DNA, the CDR3 is TGTGCCAGCAGCCTGGGACTAGCGGCGTACAATGAGCAGTTCTTC.